This record concerns one T cell receptor (beta chain) sequence. Antigen: not known. An end of the junction does not agree with germline; a read error may underlie this. The sample originates from a study of cytomegalovirus exposure and HLA in healthy donors. Findings and caveats of the study: In an earlier analysis, most TCR beta V segments were productive about 87% or about 30% of the time. Across donors, sequencing depth was assumed by presence/absence analyses to be roughly uniform. Reported results showed that the classifier diagnosed cytomegalovirus status with high specificity and sensitivity. When analyzed later, a missense DCLRE1C variant was found to be linked to TCR beta V- and J-gene trimming.

The CDR3 covers 14 residues. Germline assignment: CDR1 MGHRA and CDR2 YSYEKL. Primers for the PCR totalled 60 Vbeta and 13 Jbeta. Repertoires were generated with immunoSEQ multiplex PCR, while TCRdb's copy carries only in-frame clones and drops some. Here the sample spans 110,000 to 150,000 clones, about 75% being singletons. This TCR came from a man aged 25 to 45 in good health and CMV-seronegative. Sequencing was performed on PBMCs. The genes are TRBV4-1 and TRBJ2-7; tentative D call: TRBD2 (5 bases). The CDR3 coding sequence is TGCGTCAGCAGCCAAGGGTTGAGGGATGACGAGCAGTACTTC. Encoded protein: CVSSQGLRDDEQYF.